Sequencing of this T cell receptor (beta chain) was carried out in a study of blood T cell repertoires in COVID-19. Whole-study context: Whether acute or convalescent, the COVID-19 samples came from the United States, Italy and Spain. The cDNA or gDNA used as material had been derived from T cells, B-cell-depleted T cells, or PBMCs.

The CDR3 is 16 amino acids. The V gene's germline CDR1 is MNHEY and CDR2 SVGAGI. Trimming stripped 2 bases from V and 4 bases from J, with 17 bases between. TCRdb's table, derived via immunoSEQ multiplex PCR, lists solely in-frame clones and lacks some. The sample lists some 270,000 clones; roughly nine tenths were seen once. The chain joins TRBV6-5 to TRBJ1-2; no reliable D call. Sequencing input: peripheral blood. The clonotype originates from a woman aged 35 to 49 who had recovered from COVID-19. DNA of the CDR3: TGTGCCAGCAGTTACCGCCCCGGGGAGGGCGGCTATGGCTACACCTTC. It specifies CASSYRPGEGGYGYTF.